In its sample, the clone carrying this TCR beta chain was seen once. As yet, its antigen is unknown. The data were obtained in a study of T cells in localized non-small cell lung cancer. Study-wide results and caveats: Compared with tumor, uninvolved adjacent lung displayed greater T cell clonality, ranking highest overall.

Assay: immunoSEQ multiplex PCR; the TCRdb copy retains only in-frame clones and omits some. The data show about 35,000 clones, with about 92% seen just once and about 2.2% held by the top ten. The V and J ends lost 8 bases and 6 bases, in that order; junction bases with no gene match: 6. In germline, CDR1 is MGHDK, CDR2 SYGVNS. CDR3 length equals 12 residues. The sequence came from an older female donor with stage I lung adenocarcinoma. The material sequenced was peripheral blood, taken before any cancer treatment. The chain employs TRBV25-1 and TRBJ1-2, with 7 bases fitting TRBD1. The CDR3 sequence is CASAEGADGYTF. The CDR3 bases are TGTGCCAGCGCTGAGGGGGCAGATGGCTACACCTTC.